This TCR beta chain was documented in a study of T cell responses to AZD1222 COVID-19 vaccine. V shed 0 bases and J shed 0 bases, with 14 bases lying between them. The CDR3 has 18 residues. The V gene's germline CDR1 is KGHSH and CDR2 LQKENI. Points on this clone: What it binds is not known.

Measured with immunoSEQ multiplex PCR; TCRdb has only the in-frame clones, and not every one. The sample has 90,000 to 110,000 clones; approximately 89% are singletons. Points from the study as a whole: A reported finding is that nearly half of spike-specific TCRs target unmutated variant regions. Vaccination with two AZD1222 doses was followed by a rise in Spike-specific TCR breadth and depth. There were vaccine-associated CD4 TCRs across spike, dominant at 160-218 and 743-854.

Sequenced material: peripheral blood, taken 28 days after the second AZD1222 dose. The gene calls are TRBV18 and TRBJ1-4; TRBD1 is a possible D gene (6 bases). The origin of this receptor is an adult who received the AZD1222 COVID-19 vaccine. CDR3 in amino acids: CASSPPPGAPPTNEKLFF. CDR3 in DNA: TGTGCCAGCTCACCACCCCCAGGGGCTCCACCAACTAATGAAAAACTGTTTTTT. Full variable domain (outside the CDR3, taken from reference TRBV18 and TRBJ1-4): NAGVMQNPRHLVRRRGQEARLRCSPMKGHSHVYWYRQLPEEGLKFMVYLQKENIIDESGMPKERFSAEFPKEGPSILRIQQVVRGDSAAYFCASSPPPGAPPTNEKLFFGSGTQLSVL.